These 22 T cell receptor beta chains came from one sample sequenced in a study of T-cell reconstitution after alpha-beta-depleted transplantation in children. As it was prepared, the TCRbeta library received unique molecular identifiers. TCRdb ran MiXCR on the PCR reads and lists one entry per CDR3 protein. The top ten clones hold around a third of a sample with fewer than 750,000 distinct CDR3 sequences, over 25% of them seen once. The source was PBMCs, collected before TCRalphabeta/CD19-depleted stem cell transplant. The receptors derive from a boy under two years old with Wiskott-Aldrich syndrome, due to receive a stem cell transplant.

This clonotype showed up just a few times. This chain links TRBV20-1 with TRBJ2-6; D call uncertain. The germline V gene encodes CDR1 DFQATT and CDR2 SNEGSKA (reference sequence). The CDR3 has 16 amino acids. The V end lost 6 bases, the J end lost 0 bases, and 15 bases lay between the germline ends. CDR3 sequence: CSAQLTESSGANVLTF. The CDR3 region has the DNA TGCAGTGCCCAGTTGACCGAAAGCTCTGGGGCCAACGTCCTGACTTTC.

The sample holds a few counts of this clonotype. The chain combines TRBV12-3 or TRBV12-4 with TRBJ2-3, with TRBD2 matching 7 bases. CDR3 size: 15 residues. V lost 7 bases, J lost 1 base, and 8 bases stayed unmatched. The CDR3: CASIPDRGGTDTQYF. The CDR3 coding sequence is TGTGCCAGCATCCCCGACCGGGGGGGCACAGATACGCAGTATTTT.

The chain is built from TRBV29-1 and TRBJ2-7, with D possibly TRBD1 on 5 matching bases. V lost 4 bases, J lost 2 bases, and 12 bases lay in between. This CDR3 is built from 13 residues. Germline V CDR1 and CDR2: SQVTM, ANQGSEA. CDR3 residues: CSVGRKGPYEQYF. CDR3 DNA: TGCAGCGTTGGAAGAAAGGGGCCCTACGAGCAGTACTTC.

This clonotype was seen a single time. This sequence joins TRBV12-3 or TRBV12-4 and TRBJ2-7; 8 bases match TRBD1. V was pared by 4 bases and J by 6 bases, with 11 bases of the junction left unmatched. This CDR3 is built from 15 residues. CDR3 residues: CASSSGRTGMSEQYF. The CDR3, as DNA: TGTGCCAGCAGTTCGGGGAGGACAGGGATGAGCGAGCAGTACTTC.

This clonotype was seen a few times. The J gene is TRBJ2-3, the V gene TRBV2; no clear D. In germline, CDR1 is SNHLY, CDR2 FYNNEI. This CDR3 contains 13 residues. The V and J ends lost 5 bases and 8 bases respectively, with 14 bases between them. The CDR3 nucleotides read TGTGCCAGCAGTTTTCTGGGATGGGTTACGCAGTATTTT. Encoded protein: CASSFLGWVTQYF.

The CDR3 spells CASTQPGGNNEQFF. DNA for the CDR3: TGCGCCAGCACGCAGCCAGGGGGTAACAATGAGCAGTTCTTC. The rearrangement links TRBV5-1 to TRBJ2-1; TRBD1 aligns across 7 bases. V was clipped by 6 bases and J by 5 bases; unmatched bases: 8. The CDR3 extends over 14 amino acids. Per germline, CDR1 SGHRS and CDR2 YFSETQ.

The rearrangement joins TRBV12-3 or TRBV12-4 to TRBJ2-1; 7 nucleotides agree with TRBD1. CDR3 length equals 14 residues. V dropped 6 bases and J dropped 7; count of bases not matched to a gene: 9. The CDR3 DNA sequence: TGTGCCAGCAGCCCGACAGGGAACGGGAATGAGCAGTTCTTC. It specifies CASSPTGNGNEQFF.

In its sample, this clonotype was seen a few times. The chain joins TRBV5-1 to TRBJ2-3; TRBD1 is a possible D gene (5 bases). The V gene lost 1 base and the J gene lost 1 base, with 10 bases spanning the gap. CDR3 length: 15 amino acids. CDR1 and CDR2 from the germline V gene are SGHRS and YFSETQ. The CDR3 DNA follows: TGCGCCAGCAGCTTGTCCAGGGCCGGCACAGATACGCAGTATTTT. Protein: CASSLSRAGTDTQYF.

This chain connects TRBV5-1 to TRBJ2-3, with 8 bases fitting TRBD1. V was clipped by 3 bases and J by 5 bases; unmatched bases: 8. The germline CDR1 and CDR2 sequences are SGHRS and YFSETQ. The CDR3 spans 15 residues. The CDR3 reads CASSSDSGGEDTQYF. DNA of the CDR3: TGCGCCAGCAGCTCAGACTCAGGGGGCGAAGATACGCAGTATTTT.

The J gene is TRBJ2-3, the V gene TRBV5-1; the D gene is possibly TRBD2 (5 bases). This CDR3 region has 16 residues. V shed 1 base and J shed 0 bases, with 12 bases lying between them. Germline CDR1 is SGHRS and CDR2 is YFSETQ. CDR3 coding DNA: TGCGCCAGCAGCTTGCCCCCCCGCGGGAGCACAGATACGCAGTATTTT. As protein: CASSLPPRGSTDTQYF.

This clonotype was picked up one time. V is TRBV4-2 and J is TRBJ2-5; D tentatively fits TRBD1 or TRBD2 (6 bases each). CDR1 LGHNA and CDR2 YNFKEQ come from the germline V gene. Between the trimmed V and J ends, which lost 4 bases and 2 bases, there was a span of 20 bases. The length of the CDR3 is 17 residues. CDR3 DNA: TGTGCCAGCAGCCCGGGGGCCACATCGCGCGGTCAAGAGACCCAGTACTTC. Amino acid sequence: CASSPGATSRGQETQYF.

The chain has TRBV18 and TRBJ1-2; D remains ambiguous. V lost 3 bases, J lost 4 bases, and 21 bases lay in between. Germline V gives CDR1 KGHSH, CDR2 LQKENI. This CDR3 is built from 17 residues. CDR3 amino acids: CASSPRGTWSEGYGYTF. The CDR3 bases are TGTGCCAGCTCACCTCGGGGAACGTGGTCCGAGGGCTATGGCTACACCTTC.

The rearrangement uses TRBV5-1 and TRBJ1-6; D ambiguous. The germline V and J ends were trimmed by 2 bases and 9 bases, with 6 bases remaining between them. This CDR3 region has 12 residues. Germline V gene lookup returns CDR1 SGHRS and CDR2 YFSETQ. The CDR3 region has the DNA TGCGCCAGCAGCTTAGGGTCTTCACCCCTCCACTTT. Encoded protein: CASSLGSSPLHF.

CDR3 bases: TGTGCCATCGGCCCGGGACAGGGCATCCAAGAGACCCAGTACTTC. It encodes CAIGPGQGIQETQYF. The chain recombines TRBV10-3 with TRBJ2-5, with 9 bases lining up with TRBD1. Looked up from germline, CDR1 is ENHRY and CDR2 is SYGVKD. The CDR3 length is 15 residues. V dropped 8 bases and J dropped 1; count of bases not matched to a gene: 8.

The genes are TRBV5-1 and TRBJ2-1, with D tentatively TRBD2 (6 bases). The CDR3 has 16 residues. Germline CDR1 and CDR2: SGHRS and YFSETQ. The V gene lost 0 bases and the J gene lost 4 bases, with 14 bases spanning the gap. In DNA, the CDR3 is TGCGCCAGCAGCTTGGCCCAGGTAGCGGCTTACAATGAGCAGTTCTTC. Its protein product is CASSLAQVAAYNEQFF.

The genes are TRBV20-1 and TRBJ2-1; no clear D gene. The V and J ends lost 0 bases and 9 bases respectively, with 9 bases between them. This CDR3 contains 12 residues. Germline values: CDR1 DFQATT, CDR2 SNEGSKA (reference sequence). The CDR3 bases are TGCAGTGCTAGAGATTTTGACGGTGAGCAGTTCTTC. Translating gives CSARDFDGEQFF.

This clonotype has just a few counts. This chain connects TRBV20-1 to TRBJ2-1; no definite D call. Germline loops: CDR1 DFQATT, CDR2 SNEGSKA (reference sequence). The CDR3 loop spans 10 amino acids. The ends were cut back, 3 bases at V and 5 bases at J, with 2 bases in the middle. The CDR3 spells CSASHNEQFF. The CDR3 nucleotides read TGCAGTGCTAGTCACAATGAGCAGTTCTTC.

This clonotype has only a few counts. This chain links TRBV10-3 with TRBJ2-6; TRBD1 matches at 10 bases. With 6 bases clipped from V and 2 bases from J, the junction kept 7 bases outside the gene matches. The CDR3 is 17 amino acids. From germline, CDR1 is ENHRY and CDR2 SYGVKD. CDR3 bases: TGTGCCATCAGGTCCGGGACAGGGGAGGCTGGGGCCAACGTCCTGACTTTC. This encodes CAIRSGTGEAGANVLTF.

In its sample, this clonotype was seen a few times. The chain recombines TRBV10-3 with TRBJ2-1, with 7 bases lining up with TRBD2. J gave up 9 bases and V 6 bases, and 23 bases lay outside the gene matches. The germline CDR1 and CDR2 sequences are ENHRY and SYGVKD. This CDR3 is built from 18 residues. As DNA, the CDR3 is TGTGCCATCAGCTCTCTTGATGGCGGGAGACGAATTCAACGTGAGCAGTTCTTC. Translating gives CAISSLDGGRRIQREQFF.

This clonotype has more than one count but fewer than ten. This chain uses TRBV5-1 with TRBJ1-4; the D gene is possibly TRBD1 (5 bases). Germline values: CDR1 SGHRS, CDR2 YFSETQ. V was pared by 4 bases and J by 8 bases, with 12 bases between. This CDR3 has 13 amino acids. The CDR3: CASSQNEGEKLFF. In DNA, the CDR3 is TGCGCCAGCAGCCAAAATGAGGGGGAAAAACTGTTTTTT.

The chain employs TRBV5-1 and TRBJ2-5; D may be TRBD2 (6 bases). The germline V gene has CDR1 SGHRS and CDR2 YFSETQ. Deletions cut 4 bases from V and 5 bases from J, with 12 bases between. The CDR3 runs 13 residues. DNA for the CDR3: TGCGCCAGCAGCCCCGGACTATTTGAGACCCAGTACTTC. Protein sequence: CASSPGLFETQYF.

This clonotype was counted a few times. This chain connects TRBV3-1 to TRBJ2-4; D is ambiguous. There are 17 residues in the CDR3. The V gene's germline CDR1 is LGHDT and CDR2 YNNKEL (reference sequence). The germline V and J ends were trimmed by 4 bases and 0 bases, with 16 bases remaining between them. CDR3 nucleotide sequence: TGTGCCAGCAGCCCTCTGGGTATTTGGACAGCCAAAAACATTCAGTACTTC. It yields the protein CASSPLGIWTAKNIQYF.